This TCR beta chain was documented in a study of PD-L1 blockade in urothelial cancer. The sample's time point: pretreatment peripheral blood. Trimming left V 3 bases short and J 7 bases short, with 7 bases between. Germline V lookup: CDR1 SGHRS, CDR2 YFSETQ. The CDR3 runs to 11 residues. This table comes from immunoSEQ multiplex PCR, and its TCRdb copy is limited to in-frame clones, with some not included. Among about 86,000 clones listed, 85% to 90% were seen once. The sequencing here drew on PBMCs, taken around atezolizumab (anti-PD-L1) treatment. The sequence derives from a man between 60 and 75 years old with urothelial cancer. This chain joins TRBV5-1 and TRBJ1-1, with a possible D match to TRBD1 (5 bases). The CDR3 DNA reads as TGCGCCAGCAGCTCCGACAGTGAAGCTTTCTTT. Protein: CASSSDSEAFF.